What follows are 25 T cell receptor beta chains derived from one specimen sequenced in a study of CXCR3-negative and CXCR3-positive naive CD8 T cells. 5' RACE that incorporated UMI labels was used to prepare the TRB cDNA libraries. TCRdb reprocessed the 5' RACE reads; each CDR3 protein has one entry and no DNA is given. The sample features some 140,000 distinct CDR3 sequences, with under 0.5% in its top ten. Their antigens remain unidentified. Study outcomes and limitations: CXCR3-negative naive cells had less hydrophobic TRB CDR3s than did CXCR3-positive naive cells.

Sequenced: naive CXCR3+ CD8+ T cells from blood. Subset: CD45RO-CCR7+CD27+CD95- naive CD8+ T cells expressing CXCR3 (TNR3+). The source is a human donor in good health. Some clones in this sample may be carry-over from other donors' samples.

The V call is TRBV20-1, the J call TRBJ1-5. Germline V lookup: CDR1 DFQATT, CDR2 SNEGSKA (reference sequence). The CDR3 runs 15 residues. CDR3 amino acids: CSARDAFGGNQPQHF.

The V gene is TRBV7-8, the J gene TRBJ1-4. Germline V gene data show CDR1 as SGHVS and CDR2 as FQNEAQ. CDR3 size: 14 residues. The chain's CDR3 is CASSLWATNEKLFF.

The chain links TRBV19 to TRBJ2-5; TCRdb's assignment of TRBD2 cannot be checked, as there is no DNA. Germline V gives CDR1 LNHDA, CDR2 SQIVND (reference sequence). This CDR3 region has 12 residues. The chain's CDR3 is CATRGGVETQYF.

The chain employs TRBV20-1 and TRBJ1-1; there is no DNA to check the TCRdb D call of TRBD1. Germline V gives CDR1 DFQATT, CDR2 SNEGSKA (reference sequence). CDR3 length equals 13 residues. CDR3 residues: CSARGAGDPEAFF.

V usage is TRBV18 and J usage is TRBJ2-7; the TCRdb D gene call, TRBD1, has no DNA to confirm it. The CDR3 is 14 amino acids. Germline V gives CDR1 KGHSH, CDR2 LQKENI. The CDR3 here is CASSPEGAGYEQYF.

CDR3: CASSIAGYSTDTQYF. The chain links TRBV12-3 or TRBV12-4 to TRBJ2-3. The CDR3 runs 15 residues.

The rearrangement links TRBV27 to TRBJ2-7; as DNA is missing, the TRBD2 call by TCRdb cannot be tested. Germline V gene data show CDR1 as MNHEY and CDR2 as SMNVEV (reference sequence). The CDR3 is 14 residues long. The CDR3 sequence is CASSLDLAGDAQYF.

The chain joins TRBV6-5 to TRBJ1-2. Germline assignment: CDR1 MNHEY and CDR2 SVGAGI. The CDR3 spans 13 residues. This CDR3 is CASSSTEYYGYTF.

The V gene is TRBV29-1, the J gene TRBJ2-7; the TCRdb D gene call, TRBD2, has no DNA to confirm it. CDR1 SQVTM and CDR2 ANQGSEA come from the germline V gene. The CDR3 length is 16 residues. The CDR3 sequence is CSVEASSGSNSYEQYF.

The chain links TRBV12-3 or TRBV12-4 to TRBJ2-1. The CDR3 contains 14 residues. The CDR3 spells CASVQGSSYNEQFF.

The gene calls are TRBV27 and TRBJ2-3; TCRdb proposes TRBD2, but this gene call is untestable without DNA. Per germline, CDR1 MNHEY and CDR2 SMNVEV (reference sequence). CDR3 length equals 14 residues. The CDR3 is CASREGLAVDTQYF.

The J gene is TRBJ2-3, the V gene TRBV28; TCRdb's assignment of TRBD2 cannot be checked, as there is no DNA. The CDR3 is made up of 21 amino acids. Germline assignment: CDR1 MDHEN and CDR2 SYDVKM. The CDR3 sequence is CASGFPYPGTSLITSTDTQYF.

The CDR3 is CASSLGFEGLWETQYF. This rearrangement joins TRBV7-9 to TRBJ2-5; with no DNA, the TCRdb D assignment of TRBD1 cannot be verified. Germline CDR1 SEHNR, CDR2 FQNEAQ (reference sequence). This CDR3 contains 16 residues. Combining the CDR3 with reference TRBV7-9 and TRBJ2-5 gives the whole variable domain DTGVSQNPRHKITKRGQNVTFRCDPISEHNRLYWYRQTLGQGPEFLTYFQNEAQLEKSRLLSDRFSAERPKGSFSTLEIQRTEQGDSAMYLCASSLGFEGLWETQYFGPGTRLLVL.

The chain has TRBV28 and TRBJ2-5; without DNA, the TCRdb call of TRBD2 cannot be checked. The germline V gene encodes CDR1 MDHEN and CDR2 SYDVKM. The length of the CDR3 is 16 residues. CDR3: CASSFLAPTSKETQYF.

The J gene is TRBJ2-3, the V gene TRBV5-1; TCRdb names TRBD1, which stays unverified in the absence of DNA. This CDR3 has 15 residues. Germline values: CDR1 SGHRS, CDR2 YFSETQ. Here the CDR3 reads CASSLRDNRPDTQYF.

J is TRBJ2-2 and V is TRBV24-1; there is no DNA to check the TCRdb D call of TRBD1. The CDR3 has 16 amino acids. CDR1 is KGHDR and CDR2 is SFDVKD in the germline V gene. This CDR3 is CATSVGQGLYTGELFF.

This chain uses TRBV28 with TRBJ2-7; without DNA, the TCRdb call of TRBD1 cannot be checked. Germline V lookup: CDR1 MDHEN, CDR2 SYDVKM. This CDR3 has 19 residues. The CDR3 protein is CASSISLHFTDRVSYEQYF.

V gene TRBV27 combines with J gene TRBJ2-1; TCRdb outputs TRBD1, but without DNA this stays unchecked. The CDR3 is made up of 14 amino acids. Per germline, CDR1 MNHEY and CDR2 SMNVEV (reference sequence). The CDR3 loop is CASRQGQVYNEQFF.

CDR3 sequence: CASSYGLAGLLYNEQFF. V usage is TRBV5-1 and J usage is TRBJ2-1; TCRdb reports TRBD1, a call that lacks DNA to check it against. The CDR3 length is 17 residues. Germline CDR1 SGHRS, CDR2 YFSETQ.

This chain connects TRBV29-1 to TRBJ2-3; TCRdb picks TRBD2, but there is no DNA to check that call. CDR1 SQVTM and CDR2 ANQGSEA come from the germline V gene. This CDR3 contains 13 residues. The CDR3 sequence is CSASSGGTDTQYF.

The rearrangement joins TRBV12-3 or TRBV12-4 to TRBJ2-6. This CDR3 has 15 amino acids. CDR3 residues: CASSFPDSGANVLTF.

The V gene is TRBV5-4, the J gene TRBJ2-5; no DNA is available, so the TRBD1 call from TCRdb remains unchecked. CDR1 and CDR2 (germline): SGHNT, YYREEE (reference sequence). The CDR3 is 11 amino acids. The CDR3 loop is CASSGQGAAYF.

The V gene is TRBV7-8, the J gene TRBJ2-7; with no DNA, the TCRdb D assignment of TRBD1 cannot be verified. This CDR3 is 13 amino acids long. Germline CDR1 is SGHVS and CDR2 is FQNEAQ. CDR3 sequence reads: CASSYGHYYEQYF.

The chain is built from TRBV5-4 and TRBJ2-1; TCRdb calls TRBD1, which cannot be checked without DNA. Germline loops: CDR1 SGHNT, CDR2 YYREEE (reference sequence). The CDR3 has 14 amino acids. Here the CDR3 reads CASSRSGGENEQFF. Full variable domain (rest looked up from reference TRBV5-4 and TRBJ2-1): ETGVTQSPTHLIKTRGQQVTLRCSSQSGHNTVSWYQQALGQGPQFIFQYYREEENGRGNFPPRFSGLQFPNYSSELNVNALELDDSALYLCASSRSGGENEQFFGPGTRLTVL.

The rearrangement links TRBV4-1 to TRBJ2-7; the D call from TCRdb, TRBD1, cannot be confirmed without DNA. Germline CDR1 MGHRA, CDR2 YSYEKL. The CDR3 length is 15 residues. The CDR3 spells CASSHGQGAAWEQYF.